Listed here is a single T cell receptor (beta chain). Sequencing used immunoSEQ multiplex PCR; TCRdb keeps in-frame clones, though not all of them. The data hold approximately 100,000 clones, with 90% to 95% observed a single time. The V end was cut by 5 bases, the J end by 3 bases, with 8 bases between. Germline values: CDR1 DFQATT, CDR2 SNEGSKA (reference sequence). The CDR3 runs 11 residues. The data are from a study of OX40 agonist ivuxolimab in advanced cancers. This TCR came from an adult with an advanced solid tumor such as melanoma, head and neck, liver or kidney cancer. This chain uses TRBV20-1 with TRBJ2-7; D is undetermined. The specimen was CD4+ or CD8+ T cells sorted from blood, collected in a trial of the OX40 agonist ivuxolimab. Written as DNA, the CDR3 is TGCAGTGCTTACAGCGACTACGAGCAGTACTTC. Translation: CSAYSDYEQYF.